The 26 T cell receptor beta chains below come from one sample, sequenced in a study of cytomegalovirus exposure and HLA in healthy donors. The primer mix had 60 Vbeta and 13 Jbeta primers. Some clones are missing from TCRdb's copy, which holds only in-frame ones; the method was immunoSEQ multiplex PCR. The sample includes about 110,000 clones, 55% to 75% of them seen just once. Specimen: PBMCs. The receptors originated from a woman between 70 and 85 years old in good health and CMV-seropositive.

The chain joins TRBV27 to TRBJ2-7; 7 nucleotides agree with TRBD1. The CDR3 contains 15 residues. Germline V gives CDR1 MNHEY, CDR2 SMNVEV (reference sequence). Germline trimming cut 1 base from V and 3 bases from J; bases unmatched to any gene: 6. The CDR3 protein is CASSLLEGAGYEQYF. CDR3 bases: TGTGCCAGCAGTTTATTAGAGGGGGCCGGCTACGAGCAGTACTTC.

V is TRBV30 and J is TRBJ1-4; no reliable D call. Trimming took 4 bases from V and 0 from J, leaving 12 bases between them. The CDR3 totals 15 residues. Germline V gene lookup returns CDR1 GTSNPN and CDR2 SVGIG (reference sequence). CDR3 amino acids: CAWKPGGSTNEKLFF. DNA of the CDR3: TGTGCCTGGAAACCGGGTGGGTCAACTAATGAAAAACTGTTTTTT. Based on the CDR3 plus reference TRBV30 and TRBJ1-4, the full variable domain is SQTIHQWPATLVQPVGSPLSLECTVEGTSNPNLYWYRQAAGRGLQLLFYSVGIGQISSEVPQNLSASRPQDRQFILSSKKLLLSDSGFYLCAWKPGGSTNEKLFFGSGTQLSVL.

This chain joins TRBV28 and TRBJ2-7, with D perhaps matching TRBD1 (5 bases). V dropped 5 bases and J dropped 4 bases, with 9 bases sitting between them. The CDR3 extends over 12 amino acids. CDR1 is MDHEN and CDR2 is SYDVKM in the germline V gene. For the CDR3, the DNA is TGTGCCAGCAGTACAGGTTTGTACGAGCAGTACTTC. Protein product: CASSTGLYEQYF.

The V and J genes are TRBV5-1 and TRBJ2-2; D perhaps matches TRBD1 (6 bases). Germline loops: CDR1 SGHRS, CDR2 YFSETQ. V gave up 3 bases and J gave up 6 bases, with 15 bases separating them. The CDR3 extends over 15 amino acids. CDR3 bases: TGCGCCAGCAGCTCCGGACAGCCTTTCCCCGGGGAGCTGTTTTTT. It specifies CASSSGQPFPGELFF.

The chain couples TRBV2 to TRBJ1-2; 7 nucleotides align to TRBD1. Germline V CDR1 and CDR2: SNHLY, FYNNEI. V gave up 2 bases and J gave up 6 bases; unmatched junction bases: 12. This CDR3 is 16 amino acids long. The CDR3 here is CASSERGTVKVNGYTF. CDR3 sequence (DNA): TGTGCCAGCAGTGAAAGGGGGACAGTAAAAGTTAATGGCTACACCTTC. Variable domain in full (rest from reference TRBV2 and TRBJ1-2): EPEVTQTPSHQVTQMGQEVILRCVPISNHLYFYWYRQILGQKVEFLVSFYNNEISEKSEIFDDQFSVERPDGSNFTLKIRSTKLEDSAMYFCASSERGTVKVNGYTFGSGTRLTVV.

This chain connects TRBV5-8 to TRBJ1-1; D may be TRBD1 (5 bases). This CDR3 is built from 13 residues. Trimming took 4 bases from V and 1 from J, leaving 8 bases between them. Germline loops: CDR1 SGHTS, CDR2 YDEGEE. Here the CDR3 reads CASSATGNTEAFF. The CDR3 DNA sequence: TGTGCCAGCAGCGCTACAGGGAACACTGAAGCTTTCTTT.

To note about this clone: One end of the junction fails to match germline, which may point to a read error. V gene TRBV10-3 combines with J gene TRBJ2-5; 8 bases agree with TRBD2. The CDR3 is made up of 13 amino acids. CDR1 ENHRY and CDR2 SYGVKD come from the germline V gene. The DNA of the CDR3 is TGTACCATCTATAGCGGGGTTGGAGAGACCCAGTACTTC. Residues: CTIYSGVGETQYF.

The chain uses TRBV6-1 and TRBJ1-1, with D maybe TRBD1 (5 bases). The CDR3 consists of 12 residues. Germline V gives CDR1 MNHNS, CDR2 SASEGT. Trimming took 5 bases from V and 2 from J, leaving 6 bases between them. CDR3 region: CASSWGNTEAFF. The CDR3 nucleotides are TGTGCCAGCAGTTGGGGCAACACTGAAGCTTTCTTT.

The count of this clone is one. The V and J genes are TRBV18 and TRBJ1-6; D is uncertain. This CDR3 region has 15 residues. Trimming removed 3 bases from V and 6 bases from J, with 12 bases in between. The germline CDR1 and CDR2 sequences are KGHSH and LQKENI. CDR3 protein: CASSPQGLFNSPLHF. The CDR3 DNA is TGTGCCAGCTCACCCCAAGGACTGTTTAATTCACCCCTCCACTTT.

This clone was seen more than once but under ten times. The V call is TRBV21-1, the J call TRBJ2-7; TRBD1 is the table's D call and was not checked against the DNA. TRBV21-1 is a known pseudogene. This CDR3 is built from 14 residues. Here the CDR3 reads CASSTGGPAYEQYF. The DNA for the CDR3 is TGTGCCAGCAGCACAGGGGGCCCAGCCTACGAGCAGTACTTC.

Notes on this clone: Mismatch with germline at one junction end may stem from a read error. The chain links TRBV19 to TRBJ1-4; no reliable D call. CDR1 is LNHDA, CDR2 SQIVND, per germline (reference sequence). The CDR3 has 14 amino acids. DNA for the CDR3: TGTGCCAGTAGTATAGATTATGAGGGAATGCCACCGGTGTTT. It specifies CASSIDYEGMPPVF. The complete variable domain, with remaining parts taken from reference TRBV19 and TRBJ1-4, reads DGGITQSPKYLFRKEGQNVTLSCEQNLNHDAMYWYRQDPGQGLRLIYYSQIVNDFQKGDIAEGYSVSREKKESFPLTVTSAQKNPTAFYLCASSIDYEGMPPVFGSGTQLSVL.

This clone has just a few counts. The gene calls are TRBV10-3 and TRBJ2-7, with 9 bases fitting TRBD1. With V trimmed by 3 bases and J by 0 bases, 3 bases remained unmatched. Germline V gene data show CDR1 as ENHRY and CDR2 as SYGVKD. The CDR3 contains 15 residues. The DNA for the CDR3 is TGTGCCATCAGTGAACCGGGACAGGGCTCCTACGAGCAGTACTTC. Its translation: CAISEPGQGSYEQYF.

The CDR3 region is CAWTQGSNQPQHF. The DNA of the CDR3 is TGTGCCTGGACTCAGGGAAGCAATCAGCCCCAGCATTTT. V is TRBV30 and J is TRBJ1-5; the D gene is possibly TRBD1 (5 bases). The CDR3 length is 13 residues. V dropped 4 bases and J dropped 1 base, with 8 bases sitting between them. CDR1 is GTSNPN and CDR2 is SVGIG in the germline V gene (reference sequence).

This chain uses TRBV2 with TRBJ1-2; no definite D call. The CDR3 consists of 14 residues. Trimming took 1 base from V and 4 from J, leaving 10 bases between them. Germline CDR1 SNHLY, CDR2 FYNNEI. CDR3 region: CASSEVAGSYGYTF. Written as DNA, the CDR3 is TGTGCCAGCAGTGAAGTCGCAGGTTCCTATGGCTACACCTTC. The full variable domain, in which reference TRBV2 and TRBJ1-2 provide the parts outside the CDR3, is EPEVTQTPSHQVTQMGQEVILRCVPISNHLYFYWYRQILGQKVEFLVSFYNNEISEKSEIFDDQFSVERPDGSNFTLKIRSTKLEDSAMYFCASSEVAGSYGYTFGSGTRLTVV.

The genes are TRBV6-1 and TRBJ1-5; 10 bases match TRBD1. V shed 5 bases and J 6 bases; nucleotides not matched to a gene: 7. Germline V gene data show CDR1 as MNHNS and CDR2 as SASEGT. The CDR3 totals 15 residues. CDR3 amino acids: CASSTTGGAGQPQHF. CDR3 nucleotide sequence: TGTGCCAGCAGTACGACAGGGGGCGCAGGTCAGCCCCAGCATTTT.

This chain connects TRBV10-1 to TRBJ1-1; possibly TRBD1 for D (5 bases). V was trimmed by 7 bases and J by 4 bases, leaving 16 bases between them. The CDR3 covers 14 residues. Germline V lookup: CDR1 WNHNN, CDR2 SYGVQD (reference sequence). CDR3: CASTPDGGRTEAFF. The CDR3 DNA reads as TGCGCCAGCACCCCGGACGGGGGACGCACTGAAGCTTTCTTT.

The rearrangement links TRBV7-9 to TRBJ1-1; D uncertain. The V gene's germline CDR1 is SEHNR and CDR2 FQNEAQ (reference sequence). V was trimmed by 7 bases and J by 1 base, leaving 13 bases between them. The CDR3 sequence is 14 residues long. CDR3 amino acids: CASTYRGGNTEAFF. The CDR3 DNA reads TGTGCCAGCACCTACCGAGGAGGGAACACTGAAGCTTTCTTT.

The chain joins TRBV9 to TRBJ1-2; D perhaps matches TRBD1 (6 bases). CDR3 length: 14 residues. Per the germline V gene, CDR1 is SGDLS and CDR2 is YYNGEE. The CDR3 reads CAPMGQGQYYGYTF. CDR3 in DNA: TGTGCACCAATGGGCCAGGGACAATACTATGGCTACACCTTC.

This clone was seen a handful of times. J is TRBJ1-1 and V is TRBV5-4; weak D call: TRBD1 (6 bases). The CDR3 covers 15 residues. The germline V gene encodes CDR1 SGHNT and CDR2 YYREEE (reference sequence). V gave up 4 bases and J gave up 4 bases, with 17 bases separating them. DNA of the CDR3: TGTGCCAGCAGCCCGGGGGGGCCAACCTTCACTGAAGCTTTCTTT. Translation gives CASSPGGPTFTEAFF. The variable domain in full, with the rest retrieved from reference TRBV5-4 and TRBJ1-1, is ETGVTQSPTHLIKTRGQQVTLRCSSQSGHNTVSWYQQALGQGPQFIFQYYREEENGRGNFPPRFSGLQFPNYSSELNVNALELDDSALYLCASSPGGPTFTEAFFGQGTRLTVV.

The J gene is TRBJ1-5, the V gene TRBV21-1; TRBD1 was called by the table and not checked on the DNA. TRBV21-1 is noted as a pseudogene. CDR3 size: 17 residues. CDR3 coding DNA: TGTGCCAGCAGCTTAGAGGAGGGGGCCCCTTGCAATCAGCCCCAGCATTTT. It specifies CASSLEEGAPCNQPQHF.

The chain joins TRBV5-1 to TRBJ1-4, with 7 bases identical to TRBD1. Trimming at V came to 4 bases and at J to 4 bases, leaving 4 bases not matched to a gene. The CDR3 is made up of 14 amino acids. Germline loops: CDR1 SGHRS, CDR2 YFSETQ. The CDR3 loop is CASSPGTVNEKLFF. The CDR3 nucleotides read TGCGCCAGCAGCCCCGGGACAGTTAATGAAAAACTGTTTTTT.

Only a few counts were recorded for this clone. The rearrangement links TRBV19 to TRBJ1-5; 7 bases match TRBD1. Germline V lookup: CDR1 LNHDA, CDR2 SQIVND (reference sequence). The CDR3 spans 15 residues. The V segment lost 2 bases and the J segment 7 bases; nucleotides outside the gene matches: 8. CDR3 residues: CASSIPGGPGQPQHF. The CDR3 nucleotides are TGTGCCAGTAGTATACCAGGGGGACCGGGGCAGCCCCAGCATTTT.

Of note for this clone: The same CDR3 can be traced to other DNA sequences in this sample. The chain recombines TRBV30 with TRBJ2-5, with D possibly TRBD1 on 5 matching bases. Trimming stripped 2 bases from V and 5 bases from J, with 6 bases between. The CDR3 is made up of 11 amino acids. In germline, CDR1 is GTSNPN, CDR2 SVGIG (reference sequence). This CDR3 is CAWSSGETQYF. In DNA form, the CDR3 reads TGTGCCTGGAGTTCAGGGGAGACCCAGTACTTC. Combining the CDR3 with reference TRBV30 and TRBJ2-5 gives the whole variable domain SQTIHQWPATLVQPVGSPLSLECTVEGTSNPNLYWYRQAAGRGLQLLFYSVGIGQISSEVPQNLSASRPQDRQFILSSKKLLLSDSGFYLCAWSSGETQYFGPGTRLLVL.

This rearrangement joins TRBV19 to TRBJ2-1, with 9 bases lining up with TRBD1. V lost 5 bases, J lost 9 bases, and 5 bases stayed unmatched. The CDR3 extends over 13 amino acids. Germline loops: CDR1 LNHDA, CDR2 SQIVND (reference sequence). The CDR3 sequence: CASSAGQGGEQFF. The CDR3 DNA is TGTGCCAGTAGTGCGGGACAGGGTGGTGAGCAGTTCTTC.

The rearrangement joins TRBV7-6 to TRBJ1-2; 7 bases match TRBD1. The germline V gene has CDR1 SGHVS and CDR2 FNYEAQ. Trimming cost V 5 bases and J 0 bases; bases outside gene matches: 6. CDR3 length: 15 amino acids. CDR3 nucleotides: TGTGCCAGCAGCGCCGGGACAGCAGCTAACTATGGCTACACCTTC. Its translation is CASSAGTAANYGYTF. The variable domain in full, with the rest retrieved from reference TRBV7-6 and TRBJ1-2, is GAGVSQSPRYKVTKRGQDVALRCDPISGHVSLYWYRQALGQGPEFLTYFNYEAQQDKSGLPNDRFSAERPEGSISTLTIQRTEQRDSAMYRCASSAGTAANYGYTFGSGTRLTVV.

The chain combines TRBV6-5 with TRBJ1-2, with a tentative D call TRBD1 (6 bases). Germline lookup yields CDR1 MNHEY and CDR2 SVGAGI. Trimming cost V 2 bases and J 3 bases, with 16 bases left between them. This CDR3 contains 16 residues. The CDR3 region has the DNA TGTGCCAGCAGTTACGGCCATCAGGGGCCCTACTATGGCTACACCTTC. Its translation: CASSYGHQGPYYGYTF.